These 17 T cell receptor beta chains were all obtained from the same sample, sequenced in a study of T cell repertoires in cytomegalovirus infection. TCRdb processed the reads anew with MiXCR; each CDR3 protein has one entry. The data contain around 530,000 distinct CDR3 sequences, 16% of them singletons. The sample taken for sequencing was CD8+ T cells from PBMCs. Every receptor here comes from a human donor in good health (CMV status not recorded). Some clones in this sample may be carry-over from other donors' samples.

This rearrangement joins TRBV27 to TRBJ2-7; the match to TRBD2 covers 8 bases. Germline V gene lookup returns CDR1 MNHEY and CDR2 SMNVEV (reference sequence). The CDR3 covers 13 residues. With 7 bases clipped from V and 3 bases from J, the junction kept 5 bases outside the gene matches. CDR3 region: CASTPGGGYEQYF. For the CDR3, the DNA is TGTGCCAGCACCCCGGGGGGGGGCTACGAGCAGTACTTC.

V usage is TRBV9 and J usage is TRBJ2-1; 9 positions agree with TRBD2. This CDR3 contains 16 residues. Trimming took 3 bases from V and 7 from J; bases not matched to a gene: 11. In germline, CDR1 is SGDLS, CDR2 YYNGEE. CDR3 in DNA: TGTGCCAGCAGCGCCCCCTTGGCGGGGGGGGGTAATGAGCAGTTCTTC. It translates to CASSAPLAGGGNEQFF.

As regards this clonotype: With a much larger clone just one base away, this may be a read error. J is TRBJ2-1 and V is TRBV7-3; no reliable D call. CDR1 and CDR2 (germline): SGHTA, FQGTGA. The CDR3 is 13 residues long. CDR3 region: CARSLGDSNEQFF. The CDR3 bases are TGTGCCAGGAGCTTAGGAGATTCCAATGAGCAGTTCTTC.

Comments on this clonotype: This is likely a read error, given that the CDR3 carries no conserved phenylalanine or tryptophan at its end. This chain connects TRBV7-6 to TRBJ2-1; the D gene is possibly TRBD2 (6 bases). Germline CDR1 and CDR2: SGHVS and FNYEAQ. The CDR3 extends over 18 amino acids. The CDR3 loop reads CASSPGVGPRASYNGQFL. The CDR3 DNA follows: TGTGCCAGCAGCCCGGGGGTAGGGCCCCGAGCCTCCTACAATGGGCAGTTCTTA.

This clonotype was recorded many times. V gene TRBV7-2 combines with J gene TRBJ1-4; 7 bases map to TRBD1. V was pared by 4 bases and J by 4 bases, with 9 bases of the junction left unmatched. This CDR3 is built from 16 residues. Looked up from germline, CDR1 is SGHTA and CDR2 is FQGNSA. CDR3: CASSYKTGTDNEKLFF. For the CDR3, the DNA is TGTGCCAGCAGCTATAAGACCGGGACAGATAATGAAAAACTGTTTTTT.

This clonotype appeared once. Being one base from a much bigger clone, this may be a read error. The gene calls are TRBV11-2 and TRBJ1-1; D is possibly TRBD1 (6 bases). The CDR3 contains 12 residues. Germline-derived CDR1 and CDR2 are SGHAT and FQNNGV. Here the CDR3 DNA reads TGTGCCAGCACCCAAGGGGGGCCAGGGATCGCATTT. This translates into CASTQGGPGIAF.

This chain joins TRBV20-1 and TRBJ2-3, with 13 bases fitting TRBD2. The CDR3 totals 20 residues. Trimming at V came to 3 bases and at J to 3 bases, leaving 18 bases not matched to a gene. CDR1 and CDR2 (germline): DFQATT, SNEGSKA (reference sequence). The CDR3 region is CSASPTSGGLHRVLTDTQYF. CDR3 DNA: TGCAGTGCTAGCCCGACTAGCGGGGGGTTACATCGAGTTTTAACAGATACGCAGTATTTT.

The CDR3 bases are TGTGCCAGCAGTGAAAAGAGGGCAGGGGTCCTAACAAACATTCAGTACTTC. It yields the protein CASSEKRAGVLTNIQYF. The J gene is TRBJ2-4, the V gene TRBV6-1, with a possible D match to TRBD1 (6 bases). Germline lookup yields CDR1 MNHNS and CDR2 SASEGT. V was pared by 2 bases and J by 6 bases, with 20 bases between. CDR3 size: 17 residues.

This clonotype came up many times. The chain joins TRBV7-8 to TRBJ2-4; tentatively, D is TRBD2 (5 bases). Germline loops: CDR1 SGHVS, CDR2 FQNEAQ. V was trimmed by 1 base and J by 2 bases, leaving 9 bases between them. The CDR3 runs 15 residues. The CDR3 DNA reads as TGTGCCAGCAGCTTAGAAGGGAGACCCAAAAACATTCAGTACTTC. Its protein is CASSLEGRPKNIQYF.

Many counts were recorded for this clonotype. This sequence joins TRBV20-1 and TRBJ2-7, with 10 bases identical to TRBD2. V shed 0 bases and J 5 bases; nucleotides not matched to a gene: 4. Germline V gene sequence: CDR1 DFQATT, CDR2 SNEGSKA (reference sequence). This CDR3 contains 14 residues. CDR3 in amino acids: CSARDLAGVDEQYF. Written as DNA, the CDR3 is TGCAGTGCTAGAGACCTAGCGGGAGTTGACGAGCAGTACTTC.

The chain carries TRBV27 and TRBJ2-7; 11 nucleotides agree with TRBD1. Germline V CDR1 and CDR2: MNHEY, SMNVEV (reference sequence). CDR3 size: 16 residues. Trimming at V came to 4 bases and at J to 5 bases, leaving 10 bases not matched to a gene. CDR3 nucleotide sequence: TGTGCCAGCAGTTCCCGGGACAGGGGGTTTATGAACGAGCAGTACTTC. This translates into CASSSRDRGFMNEQYF.

The genes are TRBV4-1 and TRBJ2-7; D perhaps matches TRBD2 (5 bases). V dropped 1 base and J dropped 2 bases, with 12 bases sitting between them. CDR1 MGHRA and CDR2 YSYEKL come from the germline V gene. The CDR3 runs to 15 residues. CDR3 sequence (DNA): TGCGCCAGCAGCCAAGGAGCCGCGAGGGCCTACGAGCAGTACTTC. The encoded protein is CASSQGAARAYEQYF.

This clonotype has just a few counts. The chain is built from TRBV5-1 and TRBJ2-1; D is perhaps TRBD2 (7 bases). The CDR3 is made up of 16 amino acids. Trimming pared 4 bases from V and 4 bases from J, leaving 18 bases between. Germline CDR1 reads SGHRS; CDR2 reads YFSETQ. The CDR3 DNA sequence: TGCGCCAGCAGCCCCGGGGGCGGGGGTACTTACAATGAGCAGTTCTTC. Protein: CASSPGGGGTYNEQFF.

A few counts support this clonotype. This sequence joins TRBV6-2 or TRBV6-3 and TRBJ2-7; weak D call: TRBD1 (6 bases). The germline V gene encodes CDR1 MNHEY and CDR2 SVGEGT. This CDR3 comprises 15 residues. V was clipped by 8 bases and J by 0 bases, with 17 bases between them. The CDR3 spells CASSQGSPSSYEQYF. CDR3 nucleotides: TGTGCCAGCTCCCAGGGGTCACCAAGCTCCTACGAGCAGTACTTC.

This clonotype was seen more than once but under ten times. The CDR3 sequence: CASSPQADLAKNIQYF. The CDR3, as DNA: TGTGCCAGCAGTCCTCAGGCAGATCTAGCCAAAAACATTCAGTACTTC. The V call is TRBV28, the J call TRBJ2-4; D is unresolved. The germline V gene has CDR1 MDHEN and CDR2 SYDVKM. The CDR3 has 16 amino acids. V lost 5 bases and J 0 bases, leaving 14 bases between the germline ends.

A remark on this clonotype: Being one base from a much bigger clone, this may be a read error. The CDR3 does not end in the conserved phenylalanine or tryptophan, so this is likely a read error. V is TRBV27 and J is TRBJ2-7; 13 nucleotides align to TRBD2. J gave up 2 bases and V 1 base, and 5 bases lay outside the gene matches. The CDR3 contains 17 residues. Looked up from germline, CDR1 is MNHEY and CDR2 is SMNVEV (reference sequence). CDR3 bases: TGTGCCAGCAGTTTATATGGGACTAGCGGGACGACCTACGAGCAGTACTTA. Translation: CASSLYGTSGTTYEQYL.

This clonotype was picked up many times. This chain uses TRBV7-8 with TRBJ2-7; 11 nucleotides line up with TRBD2. The V gene end was trimmed by 6 bases and the J gene end by 2 bases; junction bases not matched to a gene: 9. CDR1 is SGHVS, CDR2 FQNEAQ, per germline. This CDR3 is 16 amino acids long. This CDR3 is CASRSPGTSGPYEQYF. CDR3 nucleotide sequence: TGTGCCAGCAGGTCCCCCGGGACTAGCGGCCCCTACGAGCAGTACTTC. Supplemented by reference TRBV7-8 and TRBJ2-7, the full variable domain reads GAGVSQSPRYKVAKRGQDVALRCDPISGHVSLFWYQQALGQGPEFLTYFQNEAQLDKSGLPSDRFFAERPEGSVSTLKIQRTQQEDSAVYLCASRSPGTSGPYEQYFGPGTRLTVT.